The present TCR beta chain was sequenced within a study of blood T cell repertoires in COVID-19. Study-level information: PBMCs, B-cell-depleted T cells, or T cells were the source of the cDNA or gDNA that made up the material.

Germline V gene sequence: CDR1 LNHDA, CDR2 SQIVND (reference sequence). Losses at the gene ends were 5 bases for V and 7 bases for J; bases not matched to a gene: 4. The CDR3 totals 13 residues. The method was immunoSEQ multiplex PCR; TCRdb's version includes in-frame clones alone and lacks a portion of them. The sample lists about 75,000 clones, 70% to 90% occurring once. The clonotype originates from a human donor in a cohort sampled during active COVID-19. The chain combines TRBV19 with TRBJ1-5; TRBD1 agrees at 8 bases. Sequences were obtained from peripheral blood. The CDR3 spells CASSADRDQPQHF. In DNA form, the CDR3 reads TGTGCCAGTAGTGCGGACAGGGACCAGCCCCAGCATTTT. Variable domain in full (rest from reference TRBV19 and TRBJ1-5): DGGITQSPKYLFRKEGQNVTLSCEQNLNHDAMYWYRQDPGQGLRLIYYSQIVNDFQKGDIAEGYSVSREKKESFPLTVTSAQKNPTAFYLCASSADRDQPQHFGDGTRLSIL.